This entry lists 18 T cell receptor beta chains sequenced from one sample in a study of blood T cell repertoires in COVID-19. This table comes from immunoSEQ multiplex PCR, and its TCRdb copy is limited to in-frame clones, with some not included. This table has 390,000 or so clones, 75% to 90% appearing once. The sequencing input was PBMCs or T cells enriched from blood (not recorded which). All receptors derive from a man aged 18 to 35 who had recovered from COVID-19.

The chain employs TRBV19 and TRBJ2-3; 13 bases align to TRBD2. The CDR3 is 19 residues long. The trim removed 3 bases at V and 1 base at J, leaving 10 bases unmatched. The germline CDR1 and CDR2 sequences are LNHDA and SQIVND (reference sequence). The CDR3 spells CASSIGLAGAPGRTDTQYF. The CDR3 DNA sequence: TGTGCCAGTAGTATCGGACTAGCGGGAGCCCCCGGACGCACAGATACGCAGTATTTT.

CDR3 nucleotides: TGTGCCAGCAGACAGGGGACCTACGAGCAGTACTTC. Protein sequence: CASRQGTYEQYF. The genes are TRBV2 and TRBJ2-7; 7 nucleotides line up with TRBD1. V lost 6 bases and J lost 2; bases outside the gene matches: 1. The germline V gene encodes CDR1 SNHLY and CDR2 FYNNEI. This CDR3 is built from 12 residues.

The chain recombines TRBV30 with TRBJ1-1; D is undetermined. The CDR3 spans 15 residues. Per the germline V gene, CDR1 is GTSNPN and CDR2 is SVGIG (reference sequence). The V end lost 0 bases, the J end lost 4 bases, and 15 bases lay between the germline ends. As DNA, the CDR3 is TGTGCCTGGAGTGTACAGCCAGGTTTGAGCACTGAAGCTTTCTTT. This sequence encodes CAWSVQPGLSTEAFF.

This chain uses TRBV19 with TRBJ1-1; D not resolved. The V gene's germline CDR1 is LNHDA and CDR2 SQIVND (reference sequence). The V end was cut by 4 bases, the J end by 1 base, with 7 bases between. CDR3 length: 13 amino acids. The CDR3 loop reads CASSKAWNTEAFF. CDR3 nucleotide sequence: TGTGCCAGTAGTAAAGCCTGGAACACTGAAGCTTTCTTT.

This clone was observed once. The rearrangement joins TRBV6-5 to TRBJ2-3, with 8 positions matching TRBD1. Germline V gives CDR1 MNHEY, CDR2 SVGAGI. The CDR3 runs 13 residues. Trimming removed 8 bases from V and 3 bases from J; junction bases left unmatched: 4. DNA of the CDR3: TGTGCCAGCTTGGACAGGGTTACAGATACGCAGTATTTT. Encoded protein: CASLDRVTDTQYF.

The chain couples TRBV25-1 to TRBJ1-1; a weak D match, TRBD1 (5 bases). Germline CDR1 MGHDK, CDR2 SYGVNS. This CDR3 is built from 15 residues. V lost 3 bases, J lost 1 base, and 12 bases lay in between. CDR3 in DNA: TGTGCCAGCAGTGATCTCTTGACAGCGAACACTGAAGCTTTCTTT. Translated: CASSDLLTANTEAFF.

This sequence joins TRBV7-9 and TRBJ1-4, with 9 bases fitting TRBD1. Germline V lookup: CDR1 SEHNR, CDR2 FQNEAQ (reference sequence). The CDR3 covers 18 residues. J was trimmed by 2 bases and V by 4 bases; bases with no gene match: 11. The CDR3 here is CASSSSGQGVATNEKLFF. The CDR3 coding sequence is TGTGCCAGCAGCTCTTCGGGACAGGGCGTAGCGACTAATGAAAAACTGTTTTTT.

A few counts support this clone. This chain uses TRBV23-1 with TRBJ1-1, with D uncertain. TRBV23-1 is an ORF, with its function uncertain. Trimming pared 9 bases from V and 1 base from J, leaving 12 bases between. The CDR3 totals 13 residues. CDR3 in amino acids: CASCTTPNTEAFF. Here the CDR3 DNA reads TGCGCCAGTTGTACTACTCCGAACACTGAAGCTTTCTTT.

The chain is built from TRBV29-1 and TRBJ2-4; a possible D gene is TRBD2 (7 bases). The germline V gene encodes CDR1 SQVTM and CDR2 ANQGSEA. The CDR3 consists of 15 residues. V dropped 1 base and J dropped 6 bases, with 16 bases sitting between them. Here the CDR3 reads CSVEGYGGPGNIQYF. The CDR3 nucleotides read TGCAGCGTTGAAGGTTACGGGGGGCCAGGAAACATTCAGTACTTC.

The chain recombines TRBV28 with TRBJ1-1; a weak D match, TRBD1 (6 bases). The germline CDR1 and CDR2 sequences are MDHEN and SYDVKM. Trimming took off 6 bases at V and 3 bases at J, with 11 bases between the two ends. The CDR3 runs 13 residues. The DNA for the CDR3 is TGTGCCAGCAGGGACAGATTTTACACTGAAGCTTTCTTT. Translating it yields CASRDRFYTEAFF.

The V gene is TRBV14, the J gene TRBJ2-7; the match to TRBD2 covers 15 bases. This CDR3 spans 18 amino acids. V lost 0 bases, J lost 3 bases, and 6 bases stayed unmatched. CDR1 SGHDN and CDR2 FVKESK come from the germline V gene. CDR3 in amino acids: CASSQDRGLAGGSYEQYF. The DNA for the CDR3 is TGTGCCAGCAGCCAAGACAGAGGACTAGCGGGAGGGAGCTACGAGCAGTACTTC.

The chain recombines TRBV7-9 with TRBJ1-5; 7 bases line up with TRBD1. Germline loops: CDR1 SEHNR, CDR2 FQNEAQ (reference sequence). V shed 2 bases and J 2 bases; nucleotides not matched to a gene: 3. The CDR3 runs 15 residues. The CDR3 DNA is TGTGCCAGCAGCTTACAGGGGGATGGCAATCAGCCCCAGCATTTT. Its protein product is CASSLQGDGNQPQHF.

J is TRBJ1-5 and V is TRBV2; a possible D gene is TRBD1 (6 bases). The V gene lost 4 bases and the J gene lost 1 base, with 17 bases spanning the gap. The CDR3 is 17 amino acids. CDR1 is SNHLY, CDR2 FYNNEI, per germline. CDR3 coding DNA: TGTGCCAGCAGTGGGGTTAGAGGGGGGGCGAGCAATCAGCCCCAGCATTTT. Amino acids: CASSGVRGGASNQPQHF. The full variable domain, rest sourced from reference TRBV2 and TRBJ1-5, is EPEVTQTPSHQVTQMGQEVILRCVPISNHLYFYWYRQILGQKVEFLVSFYNNEISEKSEIFDDQFSVERPDGSNFTLKIRSTKLEDSAMYFCASSGVRGGASNQPQHFGDGTRLSIL.

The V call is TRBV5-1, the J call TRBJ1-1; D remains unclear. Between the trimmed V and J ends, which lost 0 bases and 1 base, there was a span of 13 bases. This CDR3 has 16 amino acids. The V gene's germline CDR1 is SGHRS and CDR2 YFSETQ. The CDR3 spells CASSLEGVGGNTEAFF. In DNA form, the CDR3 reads TGCGCCAGCAGCTTGGAGGGTGTGGGAGGGAACACTGAAGCTTTCTTT.

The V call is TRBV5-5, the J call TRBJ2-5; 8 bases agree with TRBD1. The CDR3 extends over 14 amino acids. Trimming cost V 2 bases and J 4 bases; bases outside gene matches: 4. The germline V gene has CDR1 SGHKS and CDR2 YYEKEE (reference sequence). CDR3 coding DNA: TGTGCCAGCAGCTTATCAGGGGGCAGAGAGACCCAGTACTTC. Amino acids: CASSLSGGRETQYF.

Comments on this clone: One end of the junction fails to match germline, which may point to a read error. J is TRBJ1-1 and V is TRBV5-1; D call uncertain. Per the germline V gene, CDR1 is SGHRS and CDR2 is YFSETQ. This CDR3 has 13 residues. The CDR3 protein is CASRLERMAEAFF. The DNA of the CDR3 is TGCGCCAGCAGATTGGAGAGAATGGCTGAAGCTTTCTTT.

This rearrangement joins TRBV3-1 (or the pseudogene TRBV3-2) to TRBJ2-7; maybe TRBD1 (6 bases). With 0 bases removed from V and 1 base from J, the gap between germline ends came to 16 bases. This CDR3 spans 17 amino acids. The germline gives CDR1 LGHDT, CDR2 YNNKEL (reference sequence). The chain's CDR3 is CASSQDGWGTLSYEQYF. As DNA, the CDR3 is TGTGCCAGCAGCCAAGATGGGTGGGGGACACTTTCCTACGAGCAGTACTTC.

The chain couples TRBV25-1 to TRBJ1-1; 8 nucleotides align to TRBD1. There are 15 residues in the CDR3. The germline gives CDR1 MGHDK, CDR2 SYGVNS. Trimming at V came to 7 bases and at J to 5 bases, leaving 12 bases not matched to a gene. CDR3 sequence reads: CASTPWTGSQTEAFF. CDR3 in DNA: TGTGCCAGCACCCCATGGACAGGGAGCCAAACTGAAGCTTTCTTT.